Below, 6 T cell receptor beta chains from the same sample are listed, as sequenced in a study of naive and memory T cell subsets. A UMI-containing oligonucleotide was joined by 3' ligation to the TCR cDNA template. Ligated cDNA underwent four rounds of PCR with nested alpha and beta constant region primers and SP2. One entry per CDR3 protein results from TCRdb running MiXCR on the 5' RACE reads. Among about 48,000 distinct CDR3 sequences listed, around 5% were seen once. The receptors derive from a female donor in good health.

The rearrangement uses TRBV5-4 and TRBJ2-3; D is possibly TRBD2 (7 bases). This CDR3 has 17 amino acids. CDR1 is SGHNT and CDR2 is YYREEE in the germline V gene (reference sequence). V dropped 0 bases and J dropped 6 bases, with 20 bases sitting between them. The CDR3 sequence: CASSLGAGALLRDTQYF. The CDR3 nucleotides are TGTGCCAGCAGCTTGGGGGCGGGGGCCCTCCTTCGCGATACGCAGTATTTT.

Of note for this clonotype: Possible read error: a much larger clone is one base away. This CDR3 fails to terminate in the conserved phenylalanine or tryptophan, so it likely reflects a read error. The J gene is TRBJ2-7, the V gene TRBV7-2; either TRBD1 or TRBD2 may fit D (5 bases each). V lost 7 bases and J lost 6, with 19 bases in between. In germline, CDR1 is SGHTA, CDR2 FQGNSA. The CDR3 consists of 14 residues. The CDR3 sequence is CASTWGSRVFEQYL. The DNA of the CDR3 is TGTGCCAGCACTTGGGGGAGCAGGGTATTCGAGCAGTACCTC.

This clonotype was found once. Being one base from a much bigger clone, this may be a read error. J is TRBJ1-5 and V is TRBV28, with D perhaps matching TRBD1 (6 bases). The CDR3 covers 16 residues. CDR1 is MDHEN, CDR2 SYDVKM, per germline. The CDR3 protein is CASSFRGRVFNLPQHF. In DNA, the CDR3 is TGTGCCAGCAGTTTCCGGGGGCGCGTTTTTAATCTGCCCCAGCATTTT.

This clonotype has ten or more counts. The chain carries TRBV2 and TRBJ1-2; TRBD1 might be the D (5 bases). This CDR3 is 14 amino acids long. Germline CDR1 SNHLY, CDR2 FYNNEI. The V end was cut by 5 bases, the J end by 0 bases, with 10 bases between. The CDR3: CASSPTTANYGYTF. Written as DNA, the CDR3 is TGTGCCAGCAGTCCCACGACAGCTAACTATGGCTACACCTTC.

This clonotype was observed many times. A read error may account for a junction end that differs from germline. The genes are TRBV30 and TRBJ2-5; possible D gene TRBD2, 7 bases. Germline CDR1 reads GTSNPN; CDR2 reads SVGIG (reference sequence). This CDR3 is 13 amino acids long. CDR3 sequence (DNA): TGTGCCGGGGGGGCCAGCCCAAGAGAGGCCCAGTACTTC. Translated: CAGGASPREAQYF. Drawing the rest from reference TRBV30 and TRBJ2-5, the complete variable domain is SQTIHQWPATLVQPVGSPLSLECTVEGTSNPNLYWYRQAAGRGLQLLFYSVGIGQISSEVPQNLSASRPQDRQFILSSKKLLLSDSGFYLCAGGASPREAQYFGPGTRLLVL.

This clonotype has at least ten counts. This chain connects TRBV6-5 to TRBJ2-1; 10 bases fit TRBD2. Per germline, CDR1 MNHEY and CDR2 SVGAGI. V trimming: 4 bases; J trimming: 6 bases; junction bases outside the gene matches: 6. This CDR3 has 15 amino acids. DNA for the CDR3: TGTGCCAGCAGTTTACTAGCGGGACCGGGCAATGAGCAGTTCTTC. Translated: CASSLLAGPGNEQFF.